The rows below give T cell receptor beta chains drawn from one sample of a study of tumour-infiltrating T cells in Burkitt lymphoma. Clones were sequenced by immunoSEQ multiplex PCR, and TCRdb holds only the in-frame ones, with some missing. The table lists tens of thousands of clones, around 29% of them singletons, with over 2.5% in the top ten. Sequences were obtained from tumor tissue. These receptors originate from a human donor with Burkitt lymphoma. The CDR3 runs from the conserved cysteine through the conserved F or W. A D gene is named only where the DNA matches it firmly. Expanded clones are given a class, and other clones once, few, many or no size at all.

>TRBJ1-2|TRBV27|-|-
TGTGCCAGCGGGTCTGTCGGAGGCTACACCTTC
CASGSVGGYTF
>TRBJ1-2|TRBV19|-|TRBD1
TGTGCCAGTAGGGACAGGGAGGTCGGCTACACCTTC
CASRDREVGYTF
>TRBJ1-1|TRBV6-1|-|-
TGTGCCAGCAGTGTCGGGCCTCTCGGGAACACTGAAGCTTTCTTT
CASSVGPLGNTEAFF
>TRBJ1-3|TRBV27|-|-
TGTGCCAGCAGGTCCCTAGGGACTGGAAACACCATATATTTT
CASRSLGTGNTIYF
>TRBJ2-5|TRBV28|-|-
TGTGCCACCACAGGGTCGCAAGAGACCCAGTACTTC
CATTGSQETQYF
>TRBJ1-4|TRBV19|-|-
TGTGCCAGTAGTGCGCCCCGAGCTCTCGGTGAAAAACTGTTTTTT
CASSAPRALGEKLFF
>TRBJ1-4|TRBV10-1|few|TRBD1
TGCGCCAGCAGGGCTGGGCAGGGGGAGTATGAAAAACTGTTTTTT
CASRAGQGEYEKLFF
>TRBJ2-5|TRBV9|-|-
TGTGCCAGCAGCGTAGGGGGCTCCAACCAAGGGACCCAGTACTTC
CASSVGGSNQGTQYF
>TRBJ1-2|TRBV4-2|-|TRBD1
TGTGCCAGCAGCCCGGGACAGGGGGTCTATGGCTACACCTTC
CASSPGQGVYGYTF
>TRBJ1-1|TRBV7-9|-|TRBD1
TGTGCCAGCAGCCTCCACAGGGGAAACACTGAAGCTTTCTTT
CASSLHRGNTEAFF
>TRBJ2-3|TRBV14|-|TRBD1
TGTGCCAGCAGCCCCTGGACAGGGACACGGGATACGCAGTATTTT
CASSPWTGTRDTQYF
>TRBJ1-1|TRBV27|-|-
TGTGCCAGCAGTTTAGGGGGGGGGCACACTGAAGCTTTCTTT
CASSLGGGHTEAFF
>TRBJ1-6|TRBV19|few|-
TGTGCCAGTAGTATCAGGGGCGGATCCTATAATTCACCCCTCCACTTT
CASSIRGGSYNSPLHF
>TRBJ1-6|TRBV2|-|-
TGTGCCAGCAGAAGGGACCCATCTTATAATTCACCCCTCCACTTT
CASRRDPSYNSPLHF
>TRBJ2-1|TRBV7-3|few|-
TGTGCCAGCAGCTTAACGGGCGACAGTGAGCAGTTCTTC
CASSLTGDSEQFF
>TRBJ1-1|TRBV5-1|few|-
TGCGCCAGCAGCCGGGACCCGAACACTGAAGCTTTCTTT
CASSRDPNTEAFF
>TRBJ1-1|TRBV7-9|few|-
TGTGCCAGCAGCTTAGCCCCGCACCCTTCCTCAGCTTTCTTT
CASSLAPHPSSAFF
>TRBJ1-5|TRBV6-5|few|-
TGTGCCACTCGGGGAGCTTATAGCAATCAGCCCCAGCATTTT
CATRGAYSNQPQHF
>TRBJ2-3|TRBV5-4|-|TRBD1
TGTGCCAGCAGCTCCGTGTGGACAGGGGACGCAGATACGCAGTATTTT
CASSSVWTGDADTQYF
>TRBJ2-3|TRBV10-3|-|-
TGTGCCATCAAGACAGGGAGGGAACCAGATACGCAGTATTTT
CAIKTGREPDTQYF
>TRBJ2-7|TRBV7-9|-|-
TGTGCCAGCAGCTTAGCCCACTACGAGCAGTACTTC
CASSLAHYEQYF
>TRBJ1-2|TRBV7-6|-|TRBD1
TGTGCCAGCAGCCCGCGGACAGGGAACTATGGCTACACCTTC
CASSPRTGNYGYTF
>TRBJ1-6|TRBV5-4|-|-
TGTGCCAGCAGCTTGGCTTCGCCTGGCCCTTCACCCCTCCACTTT
CASSLASPGPSPLHF
>TRBJ1-2|TRBV19|-|-
TGTGCCAGTAGTATGGCCCCCGGCGGAAACTATGGCTACACCTTC
CASSMAPGGNYGYTF
>TRBJ1-5|TRBV9|few|TRBD1
TGTGCCAGCAGCGCAGGACAGGGTGGGGAGCCCCAGCATTTT
CASSAGQGGEPQHF
>TRBJ2-7|TRBV29-1|few|-
TGCAGCGTGACCCGGACGGGGAGCTCCTACGAGCAGTACTTC
CSVTRTGSSYEQYF
>TRBJ1-2|TRBV5-3|few|-
TGTGCCAGAGGGGTAAGGCCTCGGAACTATGGCTACACCTTC
CARGVRPRNYGYTF
>TRBJ2-1|TRBV28|-|-
TGTGCCAGCAGTCCCCCGGGGGCCTTCAACAATGAGCAGTTCTTC
CASSPPGAFNNEQFF
>TRBJ2-2|TRBV7-2|-|-
TGTGCCAGCAGCTTACAGGTTTCGGGCACCGGGGAGCTGTTTTTT
CASSLQVSGTGELFF
>TRBJ1-2|TRBV29-1|few|-
TGCAGCGTTGCCTCAGGGGCGGTCGGGGGCTACACCTTC
CSVASGAVGGYTF
>TRBJ2-3|TRBV9|-|-
TGTGCCAGCAGCGTACGGCCAGGGAACACAGATACGCAGTATTTT
CASSVRPGNTDTQYF
>TRBJ1-2|TRBV11-2|-|-
TGTGCCAGCAGTTCAGGGGCTAACCTTAACTATGGCTACACCTTC
CASSSGANLNYGYTF
>TRBJ1-2|TRBV10-3|few|-
TGTGCCATCAGTGAGGAGTTAGGGGTTAGTGCCTATGGCTACACCTTC
CAISEELGVSAYGYTF
>TRBJ1-6|TRBV7-2|-|-
TGTGCCAGCAGCTTAGGTACAATAAGGGACTCACCCCTCCACTTT
CASSLGTIRDSPLHF
>TRBJ2-3|TRBV19|-|-
TGTGCCAGTAGTCCCTGGGACGGAGATACGCAGTATTTT
CASSPWDGDTQYF
>TRBJ2-3|TRBV4-1|-|-
TGCGCCAGCAGCCCCCGTACGAACACAGATACGCAGTATTTT
CASSPRTNTDTQYF
>TRBJ1-5|TRBV10-3|-|TRBD1
TGTGCCATCAGTGAGTCCTCAGGGGGCGTTCAGCCCCAGCATTTT
CAISESSGGVQPQHF
>TRBJ1-5|TRBV4-2|few|-
TGTGCCAGCAGCCCAGAGGGGGATACTAGCAATCAGCCCCAGCATTTT
CASSPEGDTSNQPQHF
>TRBJ2-2|TRBV27|-|TRBD2
TGTGCCAGCAGTTCCGTCCAGCGGGGGGGCCCCGGGGAGCTGTTTTTT
CASSSVQRGGPGELFF
>TRBJ2-5|TRBV4-3|-|TRBD2
TGCGCCAGCAGCTGGGCGGGGGTCCAAGAGACCCAGTACTTC
CASSWAGVQETQYF
>TRBJ2-5|TRBV28|-|TRBD2
TGTGCCAGCAGTTTCCCTAGCGGGGGAGAGACCCAGTACTTC
CASSFPSGGETQYF
>TRBJ1-3|TRBV4-1|few|-
TGCGCCAGCAGCCAAGGGAGTGCCTCTGGAAACACCATATATTTT
CASSQGSASGNTIYF
>TRBJ2-7|TRBV4-1|-|TRBD1
TGCGCCAGCAGCCCCGGACAGGGGGACTACGAGCAGTACTTC
CASSPGQGDYEQYF
>TRBJ1-5|TRBV15|few|-
TGTGCCACCAGCGCCCGGGACACAGATCAGCCCCAGCATTTT
CATSARDTDQPQHF
>TRBJ2-7|TRBV2|few|-
TGTGCCAGCAGTGTCCGGGAAGTGAACTTC
CASSVREVNF
>TRBJ2-1|TRBV4-1|few|-
TGCGCCAGCAGCCATGGGGCCAATGAGCAGTTCTTC
CASSHGANEQFF
>TRBJ2-3|TRBV18|-|TRBD2
TGTGCCAGCTCACCCCTAGCGGGGGGCACAGATACGCAGTATTTT
CASSPLAGGTDTQYF
>TRBJ1-1|TRBV5-6|-|-
TGTGCCAGCAGCGAAGGGGGTGAGCCAAAAGCTTTCTTT
CASSEGGEPKAFF
>TRBJ2-1|TRBV11-2|-|TRBD2
TGTGCCAGCAGCTTAAGGCCACGGGGGGGTTTCAATGAGCAGTTCTTC
CASSLRPRGGFNEQFF
>TRBJ2-7|TRBV18|-|-
TGTGCCAGCTCACCCGACAGGTACGAGCAGTACTTC
CASSPDRYEQYF
>TRBJ1-2|TRBV4-1|few|-
TGCGCCAGCAGCCAAGATCGGGGGAACTATGGCTACACCTTC
CASSQDRGNYGYTF
>TRBJ1-2|TRBV27|-|-
TGTGCCAGCAGTTTGAAGGGGTCTGGCTACACCTTC
CASSLKGSGYTF
>TRBJ1-1|TRBV4-2|-|TRBD1
TGTGCCAGCAGCCAAGGCACCGGGACAGGGCGTGAAGCTTTCTTT
CASSQGTGTGREAFF